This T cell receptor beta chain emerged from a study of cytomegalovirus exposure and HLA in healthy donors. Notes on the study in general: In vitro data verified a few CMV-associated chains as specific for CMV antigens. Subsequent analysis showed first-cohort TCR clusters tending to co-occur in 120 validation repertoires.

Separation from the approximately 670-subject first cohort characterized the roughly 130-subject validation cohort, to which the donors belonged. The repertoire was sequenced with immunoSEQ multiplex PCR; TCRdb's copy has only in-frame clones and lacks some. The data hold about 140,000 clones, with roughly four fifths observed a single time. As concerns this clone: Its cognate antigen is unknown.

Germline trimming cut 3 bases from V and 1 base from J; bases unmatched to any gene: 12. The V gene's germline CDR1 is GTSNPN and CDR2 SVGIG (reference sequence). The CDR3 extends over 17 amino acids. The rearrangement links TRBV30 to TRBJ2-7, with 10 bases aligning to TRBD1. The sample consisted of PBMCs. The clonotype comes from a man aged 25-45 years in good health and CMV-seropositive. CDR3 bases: TGTGCCTGGAGCGGGACCGGGACAGGGGCGAAATCCTACGAGCAGTACTTC. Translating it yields CAWSGTGTGAKSYEQYF.